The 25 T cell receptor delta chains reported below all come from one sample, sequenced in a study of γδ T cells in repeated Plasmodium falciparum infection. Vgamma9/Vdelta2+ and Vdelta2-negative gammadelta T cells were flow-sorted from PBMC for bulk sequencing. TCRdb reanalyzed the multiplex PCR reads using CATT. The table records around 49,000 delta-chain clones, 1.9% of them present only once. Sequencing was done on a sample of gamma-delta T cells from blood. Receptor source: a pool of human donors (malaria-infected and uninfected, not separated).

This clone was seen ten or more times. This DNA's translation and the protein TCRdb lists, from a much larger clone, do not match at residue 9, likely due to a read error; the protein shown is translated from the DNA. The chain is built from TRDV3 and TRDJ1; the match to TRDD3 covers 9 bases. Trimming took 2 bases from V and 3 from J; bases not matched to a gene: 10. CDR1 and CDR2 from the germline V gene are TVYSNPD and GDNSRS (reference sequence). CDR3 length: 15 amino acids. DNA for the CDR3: TGTGCCTTTCGAGGTTACTGGGGGACTCCCGATAAACTCATCTTT. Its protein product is CAFRGYWGTPDKLIF.

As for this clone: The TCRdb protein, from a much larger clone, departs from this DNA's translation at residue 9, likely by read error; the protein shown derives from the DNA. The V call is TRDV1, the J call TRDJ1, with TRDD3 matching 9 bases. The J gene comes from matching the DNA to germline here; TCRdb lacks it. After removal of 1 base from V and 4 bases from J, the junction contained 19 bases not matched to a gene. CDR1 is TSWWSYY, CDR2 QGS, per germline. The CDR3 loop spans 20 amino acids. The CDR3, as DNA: TGTGCTCTTGGGGAACACGCCGGCCCTCCTAGAAACTGGGGGAACGATAAACTCATCTTT. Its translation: CALGEHAGPPRNWGNDKLIF.

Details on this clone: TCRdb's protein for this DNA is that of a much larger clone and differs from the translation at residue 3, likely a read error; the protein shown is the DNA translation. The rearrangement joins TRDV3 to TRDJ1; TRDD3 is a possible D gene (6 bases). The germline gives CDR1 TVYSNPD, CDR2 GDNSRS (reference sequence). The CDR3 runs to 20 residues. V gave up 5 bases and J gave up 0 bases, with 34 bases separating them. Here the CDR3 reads CAHKTYWVATVSTYTDKLIF. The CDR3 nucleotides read TGTGCCCACAAAACCTACTGGGTTGCCACCGTATCCACTTACACCGATAAACTCATCTTT.

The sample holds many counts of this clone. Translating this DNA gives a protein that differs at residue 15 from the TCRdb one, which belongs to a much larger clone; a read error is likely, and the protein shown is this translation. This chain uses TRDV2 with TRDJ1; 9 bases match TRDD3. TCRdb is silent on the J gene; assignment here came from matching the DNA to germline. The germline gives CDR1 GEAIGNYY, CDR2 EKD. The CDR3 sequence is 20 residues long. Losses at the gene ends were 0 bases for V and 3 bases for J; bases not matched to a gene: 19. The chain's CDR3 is CACDTEEVRGYEGVADKLIF. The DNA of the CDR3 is TGTGCCTGTGACACCGAGGAAGTACGGGGATACGAGGGGGTTGCCGATAAACTCATCTTT.

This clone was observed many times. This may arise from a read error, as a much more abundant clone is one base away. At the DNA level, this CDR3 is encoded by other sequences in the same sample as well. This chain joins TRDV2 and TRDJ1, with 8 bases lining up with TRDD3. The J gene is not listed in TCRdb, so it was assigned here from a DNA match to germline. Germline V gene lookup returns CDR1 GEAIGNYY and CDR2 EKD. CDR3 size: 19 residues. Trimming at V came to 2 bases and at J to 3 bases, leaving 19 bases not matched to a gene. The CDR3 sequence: CACDSKLVLWGKESDKLIF. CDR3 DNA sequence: TGTGCCTGTGACAGCAAGTTGGTACTCTGGGGGAAGGAATCCGATAAACTCATCTTT.

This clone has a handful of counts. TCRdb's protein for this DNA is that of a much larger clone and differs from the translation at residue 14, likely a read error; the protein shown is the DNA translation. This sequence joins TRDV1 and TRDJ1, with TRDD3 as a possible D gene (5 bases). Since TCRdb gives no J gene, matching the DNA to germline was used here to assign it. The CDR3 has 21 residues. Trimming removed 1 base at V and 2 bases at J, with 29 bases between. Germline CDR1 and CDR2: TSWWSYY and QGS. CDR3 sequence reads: CALGEPSFTNLHLGGTDKLIF. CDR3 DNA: TGTGCTCTTGGGGAACCGAGCTTCACTAATTTACACCTCGGGGGGACCGATAAACTCATCTTT.

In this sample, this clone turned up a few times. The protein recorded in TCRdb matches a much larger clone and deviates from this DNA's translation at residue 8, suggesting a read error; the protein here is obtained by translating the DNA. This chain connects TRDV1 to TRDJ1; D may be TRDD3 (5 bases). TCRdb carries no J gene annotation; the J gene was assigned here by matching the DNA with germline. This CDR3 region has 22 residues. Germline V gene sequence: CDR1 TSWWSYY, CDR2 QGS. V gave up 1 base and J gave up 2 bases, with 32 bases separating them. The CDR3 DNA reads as TGTGCTCTTGGGGAACGGTACCCTCCTCTTAACGAAGTTGTGGGGAGGACCGATAAACTCATCTTT. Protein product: CALGERYPPLNEVVGRTDKLIF.

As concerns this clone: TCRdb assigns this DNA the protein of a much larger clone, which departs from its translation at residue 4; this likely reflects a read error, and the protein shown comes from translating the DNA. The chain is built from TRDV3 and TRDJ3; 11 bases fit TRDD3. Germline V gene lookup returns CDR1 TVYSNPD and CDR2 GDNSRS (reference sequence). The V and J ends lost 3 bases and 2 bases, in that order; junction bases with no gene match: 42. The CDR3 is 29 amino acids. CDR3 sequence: CAFLVPSYPRSANYWGIIVGAWDTRQMFF. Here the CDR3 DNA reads TGTGCCTTCCTCGTGCCTTCCTACCCCAGATCCGCCAATTACTGGGGGATAATCGTCGGGGCCTGGGACACCCGACAGATGTTTTTC.

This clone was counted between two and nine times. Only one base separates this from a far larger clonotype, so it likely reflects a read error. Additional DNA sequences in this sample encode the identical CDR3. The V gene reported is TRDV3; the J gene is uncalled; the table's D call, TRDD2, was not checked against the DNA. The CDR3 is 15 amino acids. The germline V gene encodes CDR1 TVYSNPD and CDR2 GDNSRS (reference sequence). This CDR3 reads CAYRLPRFHPDKLIF. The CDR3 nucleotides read TGTGCCTACCGCCTTCCGAGGTTTCACCCCGATAAACTCATCTTC.

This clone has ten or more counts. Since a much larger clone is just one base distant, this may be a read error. In DNA, the CDR3 is TGTGCCTGTAGCGATAAACCCATCTTT. Encoded protein: CACSDKPIF. The gene calls are TRDV2 and TRDJ1; D call uncertain. This CDR3 is built from 9 residues. CDR1 and CDR2 (germline): GEAIGNYY, EKD.

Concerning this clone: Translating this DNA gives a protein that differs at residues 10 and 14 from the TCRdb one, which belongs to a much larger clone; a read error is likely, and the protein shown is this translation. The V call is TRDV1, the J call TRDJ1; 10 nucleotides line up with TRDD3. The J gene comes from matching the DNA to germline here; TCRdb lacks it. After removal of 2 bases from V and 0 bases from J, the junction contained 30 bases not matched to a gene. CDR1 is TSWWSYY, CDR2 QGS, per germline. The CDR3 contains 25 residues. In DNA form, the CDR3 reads TGTGCTCTTGGGGAAGGTTCGTACTTCCCATCGACATACCGGGGGATACGCTGGTACACCGATAAACTCATCTTT. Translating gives CALGEGSYFPSTYRGIRWYTDKLIF.

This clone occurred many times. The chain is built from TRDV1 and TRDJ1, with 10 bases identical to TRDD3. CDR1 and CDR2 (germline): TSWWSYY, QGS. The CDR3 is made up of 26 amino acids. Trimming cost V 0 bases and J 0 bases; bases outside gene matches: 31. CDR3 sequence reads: CALGELVLPVLGDYHPFGPYTDKLIF. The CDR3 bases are TGTGCTCTTGGGGAACTGGTCCTCCCTGTACTGGGGGATTACCACCCCTTCGGTCCTTACACCGATAAACTCATCTTT.

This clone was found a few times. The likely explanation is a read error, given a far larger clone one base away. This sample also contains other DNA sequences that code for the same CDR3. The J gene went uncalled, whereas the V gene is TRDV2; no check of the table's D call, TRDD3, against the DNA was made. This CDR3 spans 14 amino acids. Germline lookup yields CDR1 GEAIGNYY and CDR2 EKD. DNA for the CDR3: TGTGCCTGTGACCAAAGGCTGGGGATCCCCGGTTCCATCTTT. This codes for CACDQRLGIPGSIF.

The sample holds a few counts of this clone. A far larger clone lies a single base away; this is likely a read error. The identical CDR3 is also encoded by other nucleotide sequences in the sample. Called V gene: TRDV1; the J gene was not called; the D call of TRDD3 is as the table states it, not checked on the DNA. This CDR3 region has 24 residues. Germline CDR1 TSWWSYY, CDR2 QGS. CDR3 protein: CALGELETIYWGIRMGRYTDKLIF. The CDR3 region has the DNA TGTGCTCTTGGGGAACTGGAAACTATATACTGGGGGATAAGGATGGGCCGCTACACCGATAAACTCATCTTC.

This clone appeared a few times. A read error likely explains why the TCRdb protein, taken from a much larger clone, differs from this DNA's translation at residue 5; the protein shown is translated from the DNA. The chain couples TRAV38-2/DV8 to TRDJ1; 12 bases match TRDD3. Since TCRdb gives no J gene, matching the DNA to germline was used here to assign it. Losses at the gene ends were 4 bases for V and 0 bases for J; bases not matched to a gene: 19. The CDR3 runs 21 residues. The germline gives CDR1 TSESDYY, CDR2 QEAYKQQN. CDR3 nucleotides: TGTGCTTATAGGGGCGCGGTATATTTCCAACTGGGGGATACCTACACCGATAAACTCATCTTT. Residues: CAYRGAVYFQLGDTYTDKLIF.

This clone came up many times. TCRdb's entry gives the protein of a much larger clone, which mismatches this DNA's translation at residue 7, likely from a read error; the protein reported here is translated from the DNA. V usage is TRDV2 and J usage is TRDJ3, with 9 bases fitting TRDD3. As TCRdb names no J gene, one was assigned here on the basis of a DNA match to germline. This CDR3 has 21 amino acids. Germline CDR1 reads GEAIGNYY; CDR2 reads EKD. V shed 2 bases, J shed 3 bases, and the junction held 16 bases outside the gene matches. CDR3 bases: TGTGCCTGTGACAAGTTGACGGGGGATACCAAAACGAACTGGGACACCCGACAGATGTTTTTC. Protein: CACDKLTGDTKTNWDTRQMFF.

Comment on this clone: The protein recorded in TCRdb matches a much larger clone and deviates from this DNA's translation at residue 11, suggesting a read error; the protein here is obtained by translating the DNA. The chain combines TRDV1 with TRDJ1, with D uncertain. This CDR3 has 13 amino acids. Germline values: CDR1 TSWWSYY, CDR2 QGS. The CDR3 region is CALGEPDTDKPIF. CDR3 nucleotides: TGTGCTCTTGGGGAACCGGACACCGATAAACCCATCTTT.

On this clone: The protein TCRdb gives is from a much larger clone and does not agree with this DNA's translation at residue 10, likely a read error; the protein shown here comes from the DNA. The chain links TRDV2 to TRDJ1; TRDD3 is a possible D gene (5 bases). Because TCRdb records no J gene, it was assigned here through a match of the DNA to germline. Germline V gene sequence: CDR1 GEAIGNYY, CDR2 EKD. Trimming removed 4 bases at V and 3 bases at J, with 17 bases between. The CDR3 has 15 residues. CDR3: CACERRGALADKLIF. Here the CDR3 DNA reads TGTGCCTGTGAGCGGCGGGGGGCCCTCGCCGATAAACTCATCTTT.

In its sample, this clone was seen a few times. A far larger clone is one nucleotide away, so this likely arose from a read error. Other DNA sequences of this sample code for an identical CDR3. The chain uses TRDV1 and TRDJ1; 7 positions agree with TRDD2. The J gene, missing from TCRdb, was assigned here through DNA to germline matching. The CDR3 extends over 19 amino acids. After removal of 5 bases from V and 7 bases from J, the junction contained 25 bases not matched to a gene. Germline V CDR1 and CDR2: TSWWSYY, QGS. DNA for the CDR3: TGTGCTCTTGGGTGGTTCCTACACTACACAGGGGGGTACAGGGGTAAACTCATCTTT. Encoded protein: CALGWFLHYTGGYRGKLIF.

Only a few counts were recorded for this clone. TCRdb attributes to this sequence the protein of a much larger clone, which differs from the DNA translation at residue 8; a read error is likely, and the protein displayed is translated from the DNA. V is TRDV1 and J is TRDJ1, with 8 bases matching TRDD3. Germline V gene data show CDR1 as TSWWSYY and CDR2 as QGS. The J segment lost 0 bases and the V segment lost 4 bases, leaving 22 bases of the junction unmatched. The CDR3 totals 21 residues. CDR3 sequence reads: CALGGISSSLLGGPYTDKLIF. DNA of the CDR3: TGTGCTCTTGGGGGAATTTCCTCCTCCCTACTGGGGGGCCCGTACACCGATAAACTCATCTTT.

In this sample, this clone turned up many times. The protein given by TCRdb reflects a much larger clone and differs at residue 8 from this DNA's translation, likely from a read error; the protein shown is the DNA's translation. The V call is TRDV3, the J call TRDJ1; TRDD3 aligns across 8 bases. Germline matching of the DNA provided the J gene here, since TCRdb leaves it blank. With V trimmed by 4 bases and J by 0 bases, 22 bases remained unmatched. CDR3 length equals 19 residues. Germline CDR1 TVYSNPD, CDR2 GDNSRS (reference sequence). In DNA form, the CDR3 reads TGTGCCTCCTTTCTTCCTCCATACGGGGATACTGGGTACACCGATAAACTCATCTTT. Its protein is CASFLPPYGDTGYTDKLIF.

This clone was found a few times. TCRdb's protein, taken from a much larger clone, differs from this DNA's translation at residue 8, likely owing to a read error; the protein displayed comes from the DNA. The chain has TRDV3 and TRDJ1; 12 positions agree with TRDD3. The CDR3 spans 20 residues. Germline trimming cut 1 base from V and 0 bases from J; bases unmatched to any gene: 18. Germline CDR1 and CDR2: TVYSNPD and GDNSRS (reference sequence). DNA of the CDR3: TGTGCCTTTAACTACGCCCCTACACTGGGGGATACATTATACACCGATAAACTCATCTTT. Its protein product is CAFNYAPTLGDTLYTDKLIF.

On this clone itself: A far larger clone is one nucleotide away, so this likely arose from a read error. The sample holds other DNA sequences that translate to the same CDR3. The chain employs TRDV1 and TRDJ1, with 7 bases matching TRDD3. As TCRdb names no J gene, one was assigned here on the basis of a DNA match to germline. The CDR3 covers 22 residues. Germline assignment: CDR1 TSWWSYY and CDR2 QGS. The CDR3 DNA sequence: TGTGCTCTTGGAGAACTAAAAGCCCATCTACTTAGACTGGGGTTGTTAAGAGATAAACTCATCTTT. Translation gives CALGELKAHLLRLGLLRDKLIF.

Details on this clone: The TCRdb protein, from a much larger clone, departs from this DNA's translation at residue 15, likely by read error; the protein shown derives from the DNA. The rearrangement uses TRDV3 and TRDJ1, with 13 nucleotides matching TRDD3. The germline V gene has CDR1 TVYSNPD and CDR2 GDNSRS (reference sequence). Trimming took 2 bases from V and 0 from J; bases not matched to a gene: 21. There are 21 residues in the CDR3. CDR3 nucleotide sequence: TGTGCCTTTTCCTTCCTACGGGCATACTGGGGGATACGCTCGCACACCGATAAACTCATCTTT. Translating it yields CAFSFLRAYWGIRSHTDKLIF.

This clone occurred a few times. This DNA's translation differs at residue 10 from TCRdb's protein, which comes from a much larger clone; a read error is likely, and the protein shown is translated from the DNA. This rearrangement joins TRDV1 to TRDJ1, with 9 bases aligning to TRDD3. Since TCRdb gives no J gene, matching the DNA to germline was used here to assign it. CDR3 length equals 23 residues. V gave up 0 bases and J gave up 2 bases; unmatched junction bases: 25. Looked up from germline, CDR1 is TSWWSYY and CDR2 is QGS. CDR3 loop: CALGELNPKAGIRLTIVTDKLIF. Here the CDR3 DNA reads TGTGCTCTTGGGGAACTGAACCCAAAGGCGGGGATACGGTTAACAATCGTTACCGATAAACTCATCTTT.